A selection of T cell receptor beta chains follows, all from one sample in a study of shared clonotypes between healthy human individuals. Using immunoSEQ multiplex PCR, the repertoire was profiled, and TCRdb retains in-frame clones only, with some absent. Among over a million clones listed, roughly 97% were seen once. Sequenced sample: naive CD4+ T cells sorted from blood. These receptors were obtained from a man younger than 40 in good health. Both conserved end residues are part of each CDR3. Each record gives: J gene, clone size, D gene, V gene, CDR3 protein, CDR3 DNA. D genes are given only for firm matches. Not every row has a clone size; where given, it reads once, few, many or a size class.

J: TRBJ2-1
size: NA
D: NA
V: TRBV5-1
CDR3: CASSPGAQNEQFF
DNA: TGCGCCAGCAGCCCCGGAGCCCAAAATGAGCAGTTCTTC

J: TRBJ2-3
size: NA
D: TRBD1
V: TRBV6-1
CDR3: CASSTGQGKTDTQYF
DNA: TGTGCCAGCAGTACGGGACAGGGGAAGACAGATACGCAGTATTTT

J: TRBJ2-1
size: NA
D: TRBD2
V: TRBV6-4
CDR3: CASSESGTHEQFF
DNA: TGTGCCAGCAGTGAGAGCGGGACGCATGAGCAGTTCTTC

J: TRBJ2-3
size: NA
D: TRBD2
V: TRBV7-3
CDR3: CASSRGGVFRDTQYF
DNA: TGTGCCAGCAGCCGCGGGGGAGTCTTCCGGGATACGCAGTATTTT

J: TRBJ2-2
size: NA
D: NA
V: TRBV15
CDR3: CATSTARTGELFF
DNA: TGTGCCACCAGCACAGCGCGCACCGGAGAGCTGTTTTTT

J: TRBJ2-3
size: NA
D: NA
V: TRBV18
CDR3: CASSLTISDTQYF
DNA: TGTGCCAGCTCACTCACTATCTCGGATACGCAGTATTTT

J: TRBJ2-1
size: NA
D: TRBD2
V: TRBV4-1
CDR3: CASSHAPARGRASNEQFF
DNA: TGCGCCAGCAGCCACGCACCAGCCCGTGGGAGGGCATCCAATGAGCAGTTCTTC

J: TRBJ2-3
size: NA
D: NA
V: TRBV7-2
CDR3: CATQGARSTDTQYF
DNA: TGTGCCACCCAGGGTGCCCGGTCCACAGATACGCAGTATTTT

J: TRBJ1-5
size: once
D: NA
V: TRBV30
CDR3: CAWSVGAKLQPQHF
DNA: TGTGCCTGGAGTGTCGGGGCGAAACTTCAGCCCCAGCATTTT

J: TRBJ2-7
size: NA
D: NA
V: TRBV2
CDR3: CASRADYYEQYF
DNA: TGTGCCAGCCGGGCAGACTACTACGAGCAGTACTTC

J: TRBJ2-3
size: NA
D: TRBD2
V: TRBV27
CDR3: CASSLGEGFPSADTQYF
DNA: TGTGCCAGCAGTTTAGGGGAGGGATTCCCCAGCGCAGATACGCAGTATTTT

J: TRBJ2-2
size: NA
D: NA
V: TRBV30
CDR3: CAHGGQQLTGELFF
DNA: TGTGCCCACGGGGGACAGCAACTGACCGGGGAGCTGTTTTTT

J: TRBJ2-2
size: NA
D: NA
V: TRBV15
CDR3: CATSRDERMNTGELFF
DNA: TGTGCCACCAGCAGAGATGAGCGGATGAACACCGGGGAGCTGTTTTTT

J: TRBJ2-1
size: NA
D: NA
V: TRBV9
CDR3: CASSPFGSGTYNEQFF
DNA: TGTGCCAGCAGCCCGTTTGGTAGCGGTACCTACAATGAGCAGTTCTTC

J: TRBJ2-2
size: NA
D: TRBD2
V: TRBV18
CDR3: CASSQLRREESVTGELFF
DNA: TGTGCCAGCTCCCAACTGAGACGGGAGGAAAGTGTTACCGGGGAGCTGTTTTTT

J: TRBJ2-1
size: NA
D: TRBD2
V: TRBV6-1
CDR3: CASSLTSGSGEQFF
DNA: TGTGCCAGCAGTCTGACTAGCGGGAGCGGTGAGCAGTTCTTC

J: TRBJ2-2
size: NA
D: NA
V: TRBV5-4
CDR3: CASRLLDNTGELFF
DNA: TGTGCCAGCAGACTATTGGACAACACCGGGGAGCTGTTTTTT

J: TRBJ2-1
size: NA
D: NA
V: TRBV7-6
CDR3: CASSLGLAVDNEQFF
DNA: TGTGCCAGCAGCTTAGGACTTGCGGTAGACAATGAGCAGTTCTTC

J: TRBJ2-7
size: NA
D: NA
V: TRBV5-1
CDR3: CASSVQGRSYEQYF
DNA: TGCGCCAGCAGCGTACAGGGACGCTCCTACGAGCAGTACTTC

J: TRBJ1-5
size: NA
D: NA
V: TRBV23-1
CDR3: CASSHAATDYSNQPQHF
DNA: TGCGCCAGCAGCCATGCAGCGACAGATTATAGCAATCAGCCCCAGCATTTT

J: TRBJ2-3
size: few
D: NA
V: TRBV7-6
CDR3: CASSQGGKAQYF
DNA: TGTGCCAGCAGCCAGGGGGGGAAGGCGCAGTATTTT

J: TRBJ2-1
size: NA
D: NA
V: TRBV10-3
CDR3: CAISVLSFSLGNEQFF
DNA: TGTGCCATCAGTGTTCTCTCCTTCTCCCTGGGGAATGAGCAGTTCTTC

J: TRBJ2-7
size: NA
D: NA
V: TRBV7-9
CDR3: CASSLGVYEQYF
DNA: TGTGCCAGCAGCCTAGGAGTCTACGAGCAGTACTTC

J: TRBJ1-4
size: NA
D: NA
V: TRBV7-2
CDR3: CASSLGTGEKLFF
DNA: TGTGCCAGCAGCTTAGGGACTGGTGAAAAACTGTTTTTT

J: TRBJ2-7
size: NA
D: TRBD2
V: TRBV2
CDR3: CASSGLAGDLYEQYF
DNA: TGTGCCAGCAGTGGATTAGCGGGAGACCTCTACGAGCAGTACTTC

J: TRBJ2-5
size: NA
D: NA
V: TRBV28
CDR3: CAACLNSARETQYF
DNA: TGTGCCGCGTGTCTCAACTCAGCGCGGGAGACCCAGTACTTC

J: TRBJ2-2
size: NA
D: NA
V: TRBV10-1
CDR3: CASSWGTRNSGELFF
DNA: TGCGCCAGCAGCTGGGGAACCCGGAATTCCGGGGAGCTGTTTTTT

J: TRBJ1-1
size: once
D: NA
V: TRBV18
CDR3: CASSVKKTEAFF
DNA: TGTGCCAGCTCCGTTAAGAAAACTGAAGCTTTCTTT

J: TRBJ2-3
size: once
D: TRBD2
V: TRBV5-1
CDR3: CASSPRGGDTQYF
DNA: TGCGCCAGCAGCCCGCGGGGGGGAGATACGCAGTATTTT

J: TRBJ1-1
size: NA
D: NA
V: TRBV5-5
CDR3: CASSLGTTHREAFF
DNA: TGTGCCAGCAGTTTGGGGACAACCCATAGAGAAGCTTTCTTT

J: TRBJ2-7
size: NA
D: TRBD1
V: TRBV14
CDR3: CASSRRQGAEYEQYF
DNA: TGTGCCAGCAGCCGAAGACAGGGGGCGGAATACGAGCAGTACTTC

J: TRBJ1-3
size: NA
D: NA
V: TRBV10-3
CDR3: CAIRQTLDGNTIYF
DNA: TGTGCCATCAGACAGACTCTTGACGGAAACACCATATATTTT

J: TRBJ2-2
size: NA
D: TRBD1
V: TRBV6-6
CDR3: CASVTQRGRGTGELFF
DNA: TGTGCCAGCGTGACCCAGAGGGGGCGCGGTACCGGGGAGCTGTTTTTT

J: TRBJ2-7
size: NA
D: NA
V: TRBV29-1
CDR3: CSVGQASYEQYF
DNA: TGCAGCGTTGGGCAGGCTTCCTACGAGCAGTACTTC

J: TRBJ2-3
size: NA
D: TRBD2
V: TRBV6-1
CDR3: CASRAGPHTTDTQYF
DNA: TGTGCCAGCAGAGCGGGACCCCACACCACAGATACGCAGTATTTT

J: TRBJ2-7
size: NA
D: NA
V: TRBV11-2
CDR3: CASSLAPGSVVSYEQYF
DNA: TGTGCCAGCAGCTTAGCCCCAGGGAGCGTAGTGTCCTACGAGCAGTACTTC

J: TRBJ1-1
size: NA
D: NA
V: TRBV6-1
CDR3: CASSELSRMNTEAFF
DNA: TGTGCCAGCAGTGAATTATCCAGAATGAACACTGAAGCTTTCTTT

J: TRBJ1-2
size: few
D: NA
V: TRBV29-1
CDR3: CSVAGSANYGYTF
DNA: TGCAGCGTGGCAGGGTCGGCTAACTATGGCTACACCTTC

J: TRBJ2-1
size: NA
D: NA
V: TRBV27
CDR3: CASREPQGHNGEQFF
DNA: TGTGCCAGCAGGGAGCCTCAGGGACACAATGGTGAGCAGTTCTTC

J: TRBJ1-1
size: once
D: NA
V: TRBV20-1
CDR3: CSAPSTLF
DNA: TGCAGTGCGCCTTCTACCCTCTTT

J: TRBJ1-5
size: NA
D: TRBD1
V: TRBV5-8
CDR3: CASSLGTGMPWNQPQHF
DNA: TGTGCCAGCAGCTTGGGGACAGGGATGCCATGGAATCAGCCCCAGCATTTT